Each of the 3 T cell receptor beta chains below was sequenced from the same sample in a study of cytomegalovirus exposure and HLA in healthy donors. 60 Vbeta and 13 Jbeta primers were used in PCR. Sequencing used immunoSEQ multiplex PCR; TCRdb keeps in-frame clones, though not all of them. The data contain about 140,000 clones, approximately 71% of them singletons. Sequencing was done on a sample of PBMCs. These receptors were obtained from a man aged 25 to 40 in good health and CMV-seronegative.

The V call is TRBV5-1, the J call TRBJ2-1, with a weak D call TRBD2 (6 bases). Germline CDR1 is SGHRS and CDR2 is YFSETQ. The CDR3 spans 14 residues. V was clipped by 1 base and J by 5 bases, with 10 bases between them. The CDR3 reads CASSLWGVDNEQFF. The CDR3 nucleotides read TGCGCCAGCAGCTTGTGGGGGGTCGACAATGAGCAGTTCTTC.

The chain links TRBV15 to TRBJ2-7, with a possible D match to TRBD1 (5 bases). CDR1 and CDR2 from the germline V gene are LNHNV and YYDKDF (reference sequence). The CDR3 is 13 residues long. V shed 2 bases and J shed 6 bases, with 11 bases lying between them. The CDR3 nucleotides read TGTGCCACCAGCAGACAGGGTACTGGCGAGCAGTACTTC. Its protein product is CATSRQGTGEQYF.

The chain uses TRBV29-1 and TRBJ1-2; 7 nucleotides agree with TRBD1. V trimming: 7 bases; J trimming: 4 bases; junction bases outside the gene matches: 9. CDR1 and CDR2 from the germline V gene are SQVTM and ANQGSEA. This CDR3 spans 13 amino acids. The CDR3 DNA follows: TGCAGCGCCGAAAGGCAGGGGGTCTATGGCTACACCTTC. It specifies CSAERQGVYGYTF.